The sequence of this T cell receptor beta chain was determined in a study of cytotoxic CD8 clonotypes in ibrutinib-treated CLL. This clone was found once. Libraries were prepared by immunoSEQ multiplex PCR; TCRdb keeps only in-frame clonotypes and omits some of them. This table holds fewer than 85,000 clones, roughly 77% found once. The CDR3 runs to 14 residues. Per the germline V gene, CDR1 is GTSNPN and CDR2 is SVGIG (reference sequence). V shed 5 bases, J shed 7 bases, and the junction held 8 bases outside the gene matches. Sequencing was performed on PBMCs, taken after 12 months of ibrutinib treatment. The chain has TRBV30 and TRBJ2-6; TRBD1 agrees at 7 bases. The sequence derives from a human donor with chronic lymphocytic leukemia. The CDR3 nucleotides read TGTGCCTGGGCCCTGGGGACAGAAGCCAACGTCCTGACTTTC. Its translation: CAWALGTEANVLTF.